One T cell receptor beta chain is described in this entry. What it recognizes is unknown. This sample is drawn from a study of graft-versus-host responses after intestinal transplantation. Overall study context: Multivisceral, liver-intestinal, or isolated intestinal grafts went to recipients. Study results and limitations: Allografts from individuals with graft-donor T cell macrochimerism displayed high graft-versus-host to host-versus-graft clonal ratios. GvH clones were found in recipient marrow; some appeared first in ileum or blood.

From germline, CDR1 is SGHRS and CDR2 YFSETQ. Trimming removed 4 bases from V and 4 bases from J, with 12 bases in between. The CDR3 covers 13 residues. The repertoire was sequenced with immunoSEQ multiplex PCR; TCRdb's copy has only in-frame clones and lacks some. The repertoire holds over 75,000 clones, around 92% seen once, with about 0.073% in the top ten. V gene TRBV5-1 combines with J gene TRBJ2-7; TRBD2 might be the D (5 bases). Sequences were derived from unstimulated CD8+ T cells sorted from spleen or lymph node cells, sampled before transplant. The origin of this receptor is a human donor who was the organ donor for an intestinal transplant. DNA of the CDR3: TGCGCCAGCAGCCTCGGGGTCGATTACGAGCAGTACTTC. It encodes CASSLGVDYEQYF.